The 19 T cell receptor beta chains below all came from one sample that was sequenced in a study of blood T cell repertoires in COVID-19. Generated by immunoSEQ multiplex PCR, the TCRdb table keeps only in-frame clones and is missing some. This sample yields tens of thousands of clones, of which about 86% are seen a single time; 6.9% belongs to the top ten. What was sequenced was peripheral blood. The receptors were gathered from a man aged 50 or older with active COVID-19.

In this sample, this clone turned up a few times. The chain carries TRBV5-1 and TRBJ1-6, with D unclear. With 1 base removed from V and 6 bases from J, the gap between germline ends came to 11 bases. The CDR3 is made up of 15 amino acids. CDR1 and CDR2 from the germline V gene are SGHRS and YFSETQ. As DNA, the CDR3 is TGCGCCAGCAGCTTGAGGACTACTACTAATTCACCCCTCCACTTT. Residues: CASSLRTTTNSPLHF.

This clone came up once. The chain employs TRBV7-9 and TRBJ1-2, with D uncertain. This CDR3 has 15 residues. Trimming took off 5 bases at V and 4 bases at J, with 17 bases between the two ends. Germline assignment: CDR1 SEHNR and CDR2 FQNEAQ (reference sequence). CDR3 protein: CASSPVGPSIYGYTF. DNA of the CDR3: TGTGCCAGCAGCCCAGTTGGGCCCTCCATCTATGGCTACACCTTC.

V is TRBV5-8 and J is TRBJ2-5; possibly TRBD2 for D (5 bases). The germline V gene encodes CDR1 SGHTS and CDR2 YDEGEE. The CDR3 length is 15 residues. V lost 3 bases to trimming and J lost 0 bases, with 12 bases between them. This CDR3 is CASSSRELDQETQYF. DNA of the CDR3: TGTGCCAGCAGCTCTAGGGAACTAGACCAAGAGACCCAGTACTTC. Full variable domain (missing parts from reference TRBV5-8 and TRBJ2-5): EAGVTQSPTHLIKTRGQQATLRCSPISGHTSVYWYQQALGLGLQFLLWYDEGEERNRGNFPPRFSGRQFPNYSSELNVNALELEDSALYLCASSSRELDQETQYFGPGTRLLVL.

This chain links TRBV18 with TRBJ2-1, with 9 nucleotides matching TRBD2. With V trimmed by 3 bases and J by 3 bases, 9 bases remained unmatched. Germline CDR1 and CDR2: KGHSH and LQKENI. This CDR3 has 17 residues. The CDR3 DNA follows: TGTGCCAGCTCACCCTCGGGAGCGGGGGGCATCTACAATGAGCAGTTCTTC. Translation gives CASSPSGAGGIYNEQFF. Variable domain in full (rest from reference TRBV18 and TRBJ2-1): NAGVMQNPRHLVRRRGQEARLRCSPMKGHSHVYWYRQLPEEGLKFMVYLQKENIIDESGMPKERFSAEFPKEGPSILRIQQVVRGDSAAYFCASSPSGAGGIYNEQFFGPGTRLTVL.

CDR3 nucleotide sequence: TGTGCCAGCAACTACGGGGTGGGGGGGTTCAATCAGCCCCAGCATTTT. This sequence encodes CASNYGVGGFNQPQHF. V usage is TRBV6-6 and J usage is TRBJ1-5, with a tentative D call TRBD1 (5 bases). The CDR3 is 16 residues long. V gave up 7 bases and J gave up 3 bases, with 19 bases separating them. Germline V gene sequence: CDR1 MNHNY, CDR2 SVGAGI (reference sequence).

This clone was seen ten or more times. CDR3 sequence (DNA): TGTGCCAGCAGCGTAGACCAGTCCTATAATTCACCCCTCCACTTT. Amino acid sequence: CASSVDQSYNSPLHF. The V gene is TRBV9, the J gene TRBJ1-6; D not resolved. Trimming left V 0 bases short and J 1 base short, with 5 bases between. Germline CDR1 is SGDLS and CDR2 is YYNGEE. This CDR3 has 15 residues.

J is TRBJ1-1 and V is TRBV7-2, with 7 nucleotides matching TRBD1. The CDR3 runs 16 residues. Looked up from germline, CDR1 is SGHTA and CDR2 is FQGNSA. The junction had 14 bases not matched to a gene; V was cut back by 5 bases and J by 5 bases. CDR3 amino acids: CASSPARGRVVTEAFF. In nucleotides, the CDR3 is TGTGCCAGCAGCCCCGCTAGGGGGCGAGTGGTAACTGAAGCTTTCTTT.

The rearrangement uses TRBV11-2 and TRBJ1-1, with TRBD1 as a possible D gene (5 bases). The CDR3 is made up of 15 amino acids. Trimming shortened V by 1 base and J by 3 bases, and 12 bases separated the two germline ends. CDR1 and CDR2 (germline): SGHAT, FQNNGV. DNA for the CDR3: TGTGCCAGCAGCTTAGCTGCGGGGCGGCACACTGAAGCTTTCTTT. This gives the protein CASSLAAGRHTEAFF.

This chain links TRBV5-1 with TRBJ1-3, with TRBD1 as a possible D gene (5 bases). The V gene lost 0 bases and the J gene lost 4 bases, with 11 bases spanning the gap. Germline V gives CDR1 SGHRS, CDR2 YFSETQ. CDR3 length: 15 amino acids. Here the CDR3 DNA reads TGCGCCAGCAGCTTGGACGACAGTCTCGGAAACACCATATATTTT. Its translation: CASSLDDSLGNTIYF.

This chain uses TRBV15 with TRBJ1-2; possible D gene TRBD1, 6 bases. The CDR3 sequence is 14 residues long. V lost 0 bases to trimming and J lost 4 bases, with 9 bases between them. The germline V gene has CDR1 LNHNV and CDR2 YYDKDF (reference sequence). The CDR3 reads CATSRDRGGYGYTF. The DNA of the CDR3 is TGTGCCACCAGCAGAGATCGAGGGGGCTATGGCTACACCTTC.

This clone has just a few counts. The chain employs TRBV19 and TRBJ1-5, with TRBD1 as a possible D gene (5 bases). Germline CDR1 and CDR2: LNHDA and SQIVND (reference sequence). The ends were cut back, 1 base at V and 6 bases at J, with 13 bases in the middle. The CDR3 totals 15 residues. The CDR3 region is CASSIVGGGSQPQHF. CDR3 coding DNA: TGTGCCAGTAGTATAGTAGGCGGGGGTTCTCAGCCCCAGCATTTT.

This chain uses TRBV6-5 with TRBJ2-5; perhaps TRBD1 as D (8 bases). The length of the CDR3 is 13 residues. Trimming cost V 6 bases and J 5 bases, with 13 bases left between them. Germline V gene data show CDR1 as MNHEY and CDR2 as SVGAGI. CDR3 bases: TGTGCCAGCAGGATACAGGGGGGGGAGACCCAGTACTTC. Translated, it gives CASRIQGGETQYF.

Written as DNA, the CDR3 is TGTGCCAGTAGCATACCCCCGGGGCGGGGGGTCACAGATACGCAGTATTTT. This sequence encodes CASSIPPGRGVTDTQYF. The chain uses TRBV19 and TRBJ2-3, with 8 bases identical to TRBD2. CDR1 and CDR2 from the germline V gene are LNHDA and SQIVND (reference sequence). The CDR3 contains 17 residues. Trimming took 6 bases from V and 2 from J; bases not matched to a gene: 13. Complete variable domain (other parts from reference TRBV19 and TRBJ2-3): DGGITQSPKYLFRKEGQNVTLSCEQNLNHDAMYWYRQDPGQGLRLIYYSQIVNDFQKGDIAEGYSVSREKKESFPLTVTSAQKNPTAFYLCASSIPPGRGVTDTQYFGPGTRLTVL.

This chain uses TRBV4-1 with TRBJ1-4, with TRBD1 matching 7 bases. Germline V gene data show CDR1 as MGHRA and CDR2 as YSYEKL. CDR3 length equals 15 residues. The junction had 10 bases not matched to a gene; V was cut back by 4 bases and J by 8 bases. DNA of the CDR3: TGCGCCAGCAGCCCCCCGACAGGGATAGAGGAAAAACTGTTTTTT. It translates to CASSPPTGIEEKLFF.

This clone was observed a handful of times. This rearrangement joins TRBV18 to TRBJ1-1; perhaps TRBD1 as D (5 bases). V lost 2 bases and J 4 bases, leaving 14 bases between the germline ends. CDR3 length: 15 amino acids. The germline gives CDR1 KGHSH, CDR2 LQKENI. The CDR3 region is CASSPAIAGGTEAFF. CDR3 coding DNA: TGTGCCAGCTCACCAGCCATCGCGGGGGGCACTGAAGCTTTCTTT.

CDR3 in DNA: TGTGCCAGCAGTGCAGGGGCCGCGGCTGAAGCTTTCTTT. Amino acids: CASSAGAAAEAFF. V is TRBV2 and J is TRBJ1-1; D may be TRBD1 (6 bases). Germline V gene lookup returns CDR1 SNHLY and CDR2 FYNNEI. Trimming took 4 bases from V and 6 from J, leaving 12 bases between them. CDR3 length equals 13 residues.

The rearrangement joins TRBV7-9 to TRBJ1-5; D is unresolved. Germline CDR1 is SEHNR and CDR2 is FQNEAQ (reference sequence). Deletions cut 1 base from V and 0 bases from J, with 7 bases between. The CDR3 extends over 15 amino acids. The chain's CDR3 is CASSLDSNSNQPQHF. CDR3 DNA: TGTGCCAGCAGCTTAGATTCTAATAGCAATCAGCCCCAGCATTTT.

The rearrangement links TRBV15 to TRBJ2-1, with 10 bases fitting TRBD2. The V segment lost 8 bases and the J segment 2 bases; nucleotides outside the gene matches: 6. The CDR3 covers 15 residues. Germline assignment: CDR1 LNHNV and CDR2 YYDKDF (reference sequence). CDR3 bases: TGTGCCACCGGACTAGCGGCGGGGGCCTACAATGAGCAGTTCTTC. Protein product: CATGLAAGAYNEQFF. The variable domain in full, completed from reference TRBV15 and TRBJ2-1, reads DAMVIQNPRYQVTQFGKPVTLSCSQTLNHNVMYWYQQKSSQAPKLLFHYYDKDFNNEADTPDNFQSRRPNTSFCFLDIRSPGLGDTAMYLCATGLAAGAYNEQFFGPGTRLTVL.

This chain connects TRBV29-1 to TRBJ2-3; TRBD2 agrees at 9 bases. The CDR3 length is 14 residues. Germline V CDR1 and CDR2: SQVTM, ANQGSEA. Trimming at V came to 4 bases and at J to 2 bases, leaving 4 bases not matched to a gene. The CDR3 DNA reads TGCAGCGTTGTTAGCGGGAGCTACACAGATACGCAGTATTTT. Protein product: CSVVSGSYTDTQYF.